This entry concerns a single T cell receptor (beta chain). This sample was taken from a study of sequential checkpoint blockade in melanoma. On the study more broadly: First-line arms were nivolumab then ipilimumab, or the reverse, randomized 1:1. Each arm's sequence ended with maintenance nivolumab.

Measured with immunoSEQ multiplex PCR; TCRdb has only the in-frame clones, and not every one. The sample gives 26,000 or so clones, approximately 88% of which show up once; roughly 15% is in the top ten. This sample's treatment: randomized to nivolumab then ipilimumab (arm A) or the reverse (arm B). Sorted cells were live CD3+CD8+, lacking CD19 and CD56, from PBMCs. Germline assignment: CDR1 LGHNA and CDR2 YNFKEQ. The CDR3 contains 16 residues. This chain joins TRBV4-2 and TRBJ2-5; TRBD2 matches at 8 bases. The last part of the DNA fits TRBJ2-7 better; the J call may be wrong. The sequenced sample was CD8+ T cells sorted from blood (inferred from file names), obtained from a patient given nivolumab and ipilimumab in sequence. This TCR derives from a human donor with melanoma. CDR3 coding DNA: TGTGCCAGCAGCCAAGTAGAAAGCGGGAGTTCCTACGAGCAGTACTTC. Protein sequence: CASSQVESGSSYEQYF.